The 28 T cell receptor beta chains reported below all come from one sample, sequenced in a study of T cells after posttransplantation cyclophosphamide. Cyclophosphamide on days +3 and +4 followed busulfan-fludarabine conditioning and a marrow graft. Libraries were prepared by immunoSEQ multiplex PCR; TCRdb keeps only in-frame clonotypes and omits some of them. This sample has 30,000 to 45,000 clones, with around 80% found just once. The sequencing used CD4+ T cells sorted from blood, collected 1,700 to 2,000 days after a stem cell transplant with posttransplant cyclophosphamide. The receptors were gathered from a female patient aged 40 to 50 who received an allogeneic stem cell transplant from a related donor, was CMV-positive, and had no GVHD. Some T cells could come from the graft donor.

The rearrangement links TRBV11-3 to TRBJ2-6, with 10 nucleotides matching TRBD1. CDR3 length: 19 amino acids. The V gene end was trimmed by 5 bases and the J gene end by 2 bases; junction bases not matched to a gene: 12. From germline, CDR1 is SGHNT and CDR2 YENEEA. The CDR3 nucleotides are TGTGCCAGCAGCCCAAGTCCGGGACAGGGGTTTACTGGGGCCAACGTCCTGACTTTC. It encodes CASSPSPGQGFTGANVLTF.

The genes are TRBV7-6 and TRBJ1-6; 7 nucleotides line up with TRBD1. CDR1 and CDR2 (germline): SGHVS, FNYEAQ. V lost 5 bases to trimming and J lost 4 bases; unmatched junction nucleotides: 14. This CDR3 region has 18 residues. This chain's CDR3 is CASSRDSLPTRYNSPLHF. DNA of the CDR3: TGTGCCAGCAGCCGGGACAGTCTTCCTACGCGTTATAATTCACCCCTCCACTTT.

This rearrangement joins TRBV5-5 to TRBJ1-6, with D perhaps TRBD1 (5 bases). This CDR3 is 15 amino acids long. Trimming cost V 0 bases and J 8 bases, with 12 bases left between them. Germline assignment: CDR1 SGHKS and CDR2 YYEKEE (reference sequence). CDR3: CASSLAGGVDSPLHF. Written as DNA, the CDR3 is TGTGCCAGCAGCTTGGCCGGGGGAGTTGATTCACCCCTCCACTTT.

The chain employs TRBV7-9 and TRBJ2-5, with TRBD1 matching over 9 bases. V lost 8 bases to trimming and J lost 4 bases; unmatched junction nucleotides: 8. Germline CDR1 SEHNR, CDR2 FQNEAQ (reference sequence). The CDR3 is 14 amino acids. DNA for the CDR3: TGTGCCAGCGAAGTGAACAGGGGGCGAGAGACCCAGTACTTC. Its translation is CASEVNRGRETQYF.

For the CDR3, the DNA is TGTGCCAGCAGGCTTGGGGGAGGCACTGAAGCTTTCTTT. Encoded protein: CASRLGGGTEAFF. The chain has TRBV28 and TRBJ1-1; the D gene is possibly TRBD1 (5 bases). V lost 6 bases and J lost 4, with 12 bases in between. Per the germline V gene, CDR1 is MDHEN and CDR2 is SYDVKM. This CDR3 contains 13 residues.

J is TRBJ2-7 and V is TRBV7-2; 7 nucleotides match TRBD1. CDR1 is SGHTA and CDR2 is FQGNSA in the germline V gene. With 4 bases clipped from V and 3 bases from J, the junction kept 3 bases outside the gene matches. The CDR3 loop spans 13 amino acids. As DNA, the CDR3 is TGTGCCAGCAGCTGGCCAGGGGGCTACGAGCAGTACTTC. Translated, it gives CASSWPGGYEQYF. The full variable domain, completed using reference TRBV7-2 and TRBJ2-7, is GAGVSQSPSNKVTEKGKDVELRCDPISGHTALYWYRQSLGQGLEFLIYFQGNSAPDKSGLPSDRFSAERTGGSVSTLTIQRTQQEDSAVYLCASSWPGGYEQYFGPGTRLTVT.

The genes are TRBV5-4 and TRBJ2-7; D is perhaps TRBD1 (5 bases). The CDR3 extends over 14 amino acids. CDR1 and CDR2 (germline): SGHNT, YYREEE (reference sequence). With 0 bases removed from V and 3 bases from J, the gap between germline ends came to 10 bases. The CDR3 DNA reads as TGTGCCAGCAGCTTGGTTGGCAGGGTCTACGAGCAGTACTTC. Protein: CASSLVGRVYEQYF.

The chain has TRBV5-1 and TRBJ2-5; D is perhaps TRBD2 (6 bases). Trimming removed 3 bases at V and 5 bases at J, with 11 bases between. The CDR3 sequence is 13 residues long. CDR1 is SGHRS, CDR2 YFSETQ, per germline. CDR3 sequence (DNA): TGCGCCAGCAGCTCCCGACTAGGCGAGACCCAGTACTTC. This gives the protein CASSSRLGETQYF.

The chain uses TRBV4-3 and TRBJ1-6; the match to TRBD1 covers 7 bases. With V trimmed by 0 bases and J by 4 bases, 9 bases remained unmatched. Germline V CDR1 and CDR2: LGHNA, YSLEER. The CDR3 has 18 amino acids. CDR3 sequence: CASSQERPRGFYNSPLHF. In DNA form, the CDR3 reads TGCGCCAGCAGCCAAGAAAGGCCCAGGGGGTTTTATAATTCACCCCTCCACTTT.

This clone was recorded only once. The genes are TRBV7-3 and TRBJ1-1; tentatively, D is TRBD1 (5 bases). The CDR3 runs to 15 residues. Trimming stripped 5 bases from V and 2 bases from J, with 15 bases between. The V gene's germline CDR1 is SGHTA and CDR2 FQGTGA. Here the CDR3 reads CASSSPRTSNTEAFF. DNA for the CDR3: TGTGCCAGCAGCAGCCCCAGGACAAGCAACACTGAAGCTTTCTTT.

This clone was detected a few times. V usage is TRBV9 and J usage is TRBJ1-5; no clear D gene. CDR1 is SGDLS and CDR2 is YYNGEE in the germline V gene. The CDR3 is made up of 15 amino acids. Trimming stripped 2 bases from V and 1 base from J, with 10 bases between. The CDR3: CASSVEGLSNQPQHF. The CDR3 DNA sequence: TGTGCCAGCAGCGTGGAGGGTTTAAGCAATCAGCCCCAGCATTTT.

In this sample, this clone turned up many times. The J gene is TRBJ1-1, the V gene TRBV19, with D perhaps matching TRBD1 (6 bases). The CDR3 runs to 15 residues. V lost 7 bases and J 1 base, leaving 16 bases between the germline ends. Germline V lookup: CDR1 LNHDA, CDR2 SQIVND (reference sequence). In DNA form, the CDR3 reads TGTGCCAGTAACCCACAGGGATGGGGGAACACTGAAGCTTTCTTT. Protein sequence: CASNPQGWGNTEAFF.

The DNA for the CDR3 is TGCGCCAGCAGCTTGGGACAGGGCAGGACGTATGAGCAGTTCTTC. Protein product: CASSLGQGRTYEQFF. The chain recombines TRBV4-1 with TRBJ2-1; TRBD1 aligns across 9 bases. Trimming at V came to 5 bases and at J to 8 bases, leaving 10 bases not matched to a gene. The CDR3 totals 15 residues. Germline V lookup: CDR1 MGHRA, CDR2 YSYEKL.

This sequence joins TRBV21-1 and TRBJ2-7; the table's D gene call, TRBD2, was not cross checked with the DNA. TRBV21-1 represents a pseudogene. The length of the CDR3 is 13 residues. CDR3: CARPASGSYEQYF. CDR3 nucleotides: TGTGCCAGGCCCGCTAGCGGCTCCTACGAGCAGTACTTC.

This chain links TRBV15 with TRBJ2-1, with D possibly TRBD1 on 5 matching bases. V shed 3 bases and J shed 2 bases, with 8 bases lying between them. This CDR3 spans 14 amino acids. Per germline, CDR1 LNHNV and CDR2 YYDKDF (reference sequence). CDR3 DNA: TGTGCCACCAGCAGGGGGCAAGCCTACAATGAGCAGTTCTTC. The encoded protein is CATSRGQAYNEQFF.

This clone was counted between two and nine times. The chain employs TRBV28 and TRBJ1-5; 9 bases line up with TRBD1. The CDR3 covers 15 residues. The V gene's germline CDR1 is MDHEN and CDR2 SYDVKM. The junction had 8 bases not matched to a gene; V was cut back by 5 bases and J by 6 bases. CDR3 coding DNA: TGTGCCAGCAGTCCGGGCGGGACAGGGTTTCAGCCCCAGCATTTT. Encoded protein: CASSPGGTGFQPQHF.

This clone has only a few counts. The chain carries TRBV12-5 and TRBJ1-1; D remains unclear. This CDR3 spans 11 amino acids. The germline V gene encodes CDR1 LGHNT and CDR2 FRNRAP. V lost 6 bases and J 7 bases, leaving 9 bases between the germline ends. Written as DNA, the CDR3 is TGTGCTAGTGGCAGAGGAGATGAAGCTTTCTTT. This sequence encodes CASGRGDEAFF.

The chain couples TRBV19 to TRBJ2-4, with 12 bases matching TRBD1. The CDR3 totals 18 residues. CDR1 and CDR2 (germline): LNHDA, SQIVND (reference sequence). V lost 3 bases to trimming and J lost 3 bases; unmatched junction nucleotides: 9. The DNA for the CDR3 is TGTGCCAGTAGTATGGTCCCGGGACAGGGGGCGGTCAAAAACATTCAGTACTTC. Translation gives CASSMVPGQGAVKNIQYF.

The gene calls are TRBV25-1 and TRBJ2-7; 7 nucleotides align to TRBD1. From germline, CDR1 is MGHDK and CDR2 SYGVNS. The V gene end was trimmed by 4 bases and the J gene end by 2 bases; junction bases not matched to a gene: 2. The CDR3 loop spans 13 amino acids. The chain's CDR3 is CASSVTGTYEQYF. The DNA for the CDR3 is TGTGCCAGCAGTGTGACAGGGACCTACGAGCAGTACTTC.

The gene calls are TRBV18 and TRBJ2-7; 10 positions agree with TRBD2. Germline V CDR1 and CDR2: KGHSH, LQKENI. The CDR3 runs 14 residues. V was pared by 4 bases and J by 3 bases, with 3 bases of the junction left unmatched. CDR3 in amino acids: CASSLTSGDYEQYF. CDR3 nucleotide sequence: TGTGCCAGCTCACTCACTAGCGGGGACTACGAGCAGTACTTC.

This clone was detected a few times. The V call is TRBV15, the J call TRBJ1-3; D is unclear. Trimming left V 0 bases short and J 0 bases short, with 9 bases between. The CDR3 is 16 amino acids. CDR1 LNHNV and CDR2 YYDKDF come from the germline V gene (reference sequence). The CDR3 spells CATSRDKRVSGNTIYF. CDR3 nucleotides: TGTGCCACCAGCAGAGATAAGAGGGTCTCTGGAAACACCATATATTTT.

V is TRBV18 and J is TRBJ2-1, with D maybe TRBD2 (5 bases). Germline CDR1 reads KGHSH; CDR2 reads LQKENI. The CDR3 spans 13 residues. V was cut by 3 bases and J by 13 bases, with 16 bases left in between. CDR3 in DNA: TGTGCCAGCTCACCTCGGATCGACGGGGATCAGTTCTTC. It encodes CASSPRIDGDQFF.

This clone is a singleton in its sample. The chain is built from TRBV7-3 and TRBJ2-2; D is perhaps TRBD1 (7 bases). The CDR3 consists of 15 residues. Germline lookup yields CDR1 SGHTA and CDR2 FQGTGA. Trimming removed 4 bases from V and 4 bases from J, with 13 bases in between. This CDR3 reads CASSWGDRITGELFF. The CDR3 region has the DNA TGTGCCAGCAGCTGGGGGGACAGAATCACCGGGGAGCTGTTTTTT.

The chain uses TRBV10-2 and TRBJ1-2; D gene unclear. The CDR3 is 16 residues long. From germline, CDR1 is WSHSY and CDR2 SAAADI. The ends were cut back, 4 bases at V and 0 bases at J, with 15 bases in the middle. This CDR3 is CASSVLDRKANYGYTF. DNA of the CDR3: TGCGCCAGCAGTGTTCTTGATAGAAAAGCTAACTATGGCTACACCTTC.

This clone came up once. The CDR3 DNA reads as TGTGCCAACTCCAGCGGGGGGGACACCGGGGAGCTGTTTTTT. Residues: CANSSGGDTGELFF. The genes are TRBV6-5 and TRBJ2-2; 10 positions agree with TRBD2. The CDR3 has 14 residues. Germline CDR1 reads MNHEY; CDR2 reads SVGAGI. The V gene end was trimmed by 10 bases and the J gene end by 3 bases; junction bases not matched to a gene: 5.

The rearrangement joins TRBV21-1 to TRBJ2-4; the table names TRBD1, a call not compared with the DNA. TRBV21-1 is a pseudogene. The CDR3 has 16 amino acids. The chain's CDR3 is CASSKAGQNLKNIQYF. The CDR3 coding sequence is TGTGCCAGCAGCAAAGCGGGACAGAACCTCAAAAACATTCAGTACTTC.

The CDR3 DNA sequence: TGTGCCAGCAGCTACCTCGAGGCGGGGGAACTCTACAATGAGCAGTTCTTC. Residues: CASSYLEAGELYNEQFF. The V call is TRBV5-8, the J call TRBJ2-1; TRBD2 aligns across 7 bases. With V trimmed by 3 bases and J by 3 bases, 12 bases remained unmatched. CDR1 is SGHTS, CDR2 YDEGEE, per germline. The CDR3 runs 17 residues.

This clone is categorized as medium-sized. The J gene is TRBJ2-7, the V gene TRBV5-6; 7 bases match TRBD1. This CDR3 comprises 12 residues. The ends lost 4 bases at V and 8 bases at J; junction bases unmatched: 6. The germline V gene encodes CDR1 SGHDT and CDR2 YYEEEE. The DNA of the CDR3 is TGTGCCAGCAGCCCGACAGGGCTTAAGCAGTACTTC. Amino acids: CASSPTGLKQYF.